Below, one TCR beta chain is given with its context. What it recognizes is unknown. The CDR3 covers 15 residues. Looked up from germline, CDR1 is LNHDA and CDR2 is SQIVND (reference sequence). V was shortened by 5 bases and J by 5 bases, with 18 bases between the two germline ends. The data belong to a study of response to subunit inactivated influenza vaccine. A single record per CDR3 protein comes from TCRdb applying MiXCR to the RT-PCR reads. This table holds roughly 700,000 distinct CDR3 sequences, roughly 14% found once. General observations from the study: New T cells are recruited in small numbers by each seasonal influenza vaccination, according to the authors' suggestion.

The sequences come from PBMCs from blood, collected 14 to 15 days before vaccination. This rearrangement joins TRBV19 to TRBJ1-2; D gene unclear. The TCR sequence derives from a man aged 50 to 60 who received an inactivated influenza vaccine. This CDR3 is CASSGGDPWRYGYTF. CDR3 nucleotide sequence: TGTGCCAGTAGTGGCGGGGATCCATGGAGGTATGGCTACACCTTC.